The 3 T cell receptor beta chains listed next were all sequenced from one sample in a study of T-cell memory formation after mild COVID-19. TCRdb independently ran MiXCR on the 5' RACE reads; one entry per CDR3 protein. The sample contains roughly 350,000 distinct CDR3 sequences, 25% to 30% of which appear only once. What was sequenced was PBMCs or a T cell subset sorted from them (not recorded which). All receptors derive from an adult woman who had mild COVID-19 (a few samples of this study predate the infection). Cell type and time point are not known.

V usage is TRBV12-3 or TRBV12-4 and J usage is TRBJ1-2; 7 bases map to TRBD1. J gave up 8 bases and V 6 bases, and 9 bases lay outside the gene matches. The CDR3 length is 13 residues. CDR3 loop: CASSRTGARGYTF. In nucleotides, the CDR3 is TGTGCCAGCAGCCGGACAGGCGCCCGCGGCTACACCTTC.

This clonotype was picked up many times. The rearrangement uses TRBV4-1 and TRBJ1-2, with D hard to call. This CDR3 is built from 13 residues. CDR1 and CDR2 (germline): MGHRA, YSYEKL. Trimming shortened V by 4 bases and J by 4 bases, and 10 bases separated the two germline ends. CDR3 nucleotides: TGCGCCAGCAGCCCATCTGGGCCCTATGGCTACACCTTC. Its protein is CASSPSGPYGYTF.

Here the CDR3 DNA reads TGCAGCGTTGAAGCAAGGGACTATGGCTACACCTTC. Translated: CSVEARDYGYTF. V is TRBV29-1 and J is TRBJ1-2; D gene unclear. Germline V gene lookup returns CDR1 SQVTM and CDR2 ANQGSEA. CDR3 length: 12 amino acids. V shed 1 base and J shed 3 bases, with 6 bases lying between them. The full variable domain, with the rest looked up from reference TRBV29-1 and TRBJ1-2, is SAVISQKPSRDICQRGTSLTIQCQVDSQVTMMFWYRQQPGQSLTLIATANQGSEATYESGFVIDKFPISRPNLTFSTLTVSNMSPEDSSIYLCSVEARDYGYTFGSGTRLTVV.